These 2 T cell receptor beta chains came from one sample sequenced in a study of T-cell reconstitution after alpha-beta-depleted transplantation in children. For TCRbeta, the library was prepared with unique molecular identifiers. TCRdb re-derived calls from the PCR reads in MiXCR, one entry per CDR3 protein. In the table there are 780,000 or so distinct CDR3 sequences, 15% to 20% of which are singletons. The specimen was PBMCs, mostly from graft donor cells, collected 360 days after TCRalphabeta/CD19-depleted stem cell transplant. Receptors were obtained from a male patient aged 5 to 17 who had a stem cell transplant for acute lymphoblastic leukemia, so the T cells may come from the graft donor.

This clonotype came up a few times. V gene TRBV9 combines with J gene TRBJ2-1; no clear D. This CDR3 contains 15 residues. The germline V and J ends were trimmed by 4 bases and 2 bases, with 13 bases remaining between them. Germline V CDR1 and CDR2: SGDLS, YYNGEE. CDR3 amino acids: CASSFRLETYNEQFF. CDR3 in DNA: TGTGCCAGCAGCTTCCGGCTAGAAACCTACAATGAGCAGTTCTTC.

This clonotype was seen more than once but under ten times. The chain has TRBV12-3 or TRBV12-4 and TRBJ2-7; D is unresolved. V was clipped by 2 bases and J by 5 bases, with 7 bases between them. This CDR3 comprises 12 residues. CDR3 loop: CASSLLFNEQYF. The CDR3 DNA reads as TGTGCCAGCAGTTTACTCTTCAACGAGCAGTACTTC.